The clone carrying this TCR beta chain was counted many times. Its specificity is not known. CDR3 size: 14 residues. CDR1 SQVTM and CDR2 ANQGSEA come from the germline V gene. Trimming stripped 2 bases from V and 1 base from J, with 8 bases between. This record comes from a study of CD8 T cells in ankylosing spondylitis. A single record per CDR3 protein comes from TCRdb applying MiXCR to the 5' RACE reads. The repertoire holds fewer than 250,000 distinct CDR3 sequences, with under 35% as singletons. Study observations and caveats: One TCR beta motif, made up of roughly 8 highly homologous variants, appeared characteristic of ankylosing spondylitis blood.

The J gene is TRBJ2-2, the V gene TRBV29-1; weak D call: TRBD1 (6 bases). This clonotype was sampled from a male donor with ankylosing spondylitis or in good health (not recorded which). Sequenced: blood, either unsorted or a sorted T cell fraction (not recorded which). The CDR3 DNA is TGCAGCGTTGAACCGACAGGGAACACCGGGGAGCTGTTTTTT. It encodes CSVEPTGNTGELFF.